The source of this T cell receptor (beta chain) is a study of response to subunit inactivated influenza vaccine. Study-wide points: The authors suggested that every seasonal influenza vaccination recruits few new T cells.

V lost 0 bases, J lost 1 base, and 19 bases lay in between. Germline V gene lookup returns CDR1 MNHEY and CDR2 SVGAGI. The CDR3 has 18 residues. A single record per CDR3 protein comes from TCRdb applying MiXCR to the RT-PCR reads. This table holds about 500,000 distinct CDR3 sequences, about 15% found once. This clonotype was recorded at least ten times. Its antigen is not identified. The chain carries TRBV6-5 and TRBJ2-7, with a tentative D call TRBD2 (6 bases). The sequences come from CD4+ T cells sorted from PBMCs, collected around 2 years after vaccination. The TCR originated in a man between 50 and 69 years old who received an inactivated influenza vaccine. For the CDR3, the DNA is TGTGCCAGCAGTTACTCCCGGGCGGGACCCGGCAGATCCTACGAGCAGTACTTC. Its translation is CASSYSRAGPGRSYEQYF.